One sample yielded the 9 T cell receptor beta chains listed below, sequenced in a study of control samples from healthy donors and cancer patients. Libraries were prepared by immunoSEQ multiplex PCR; TCRdb keeps only in-frame clonotypes and omits some of them. Here the sample spans fewer than 85,000 clones, over 75% being singletons. The sequenced material came from blood. All receptors come from a man between 50 and 59 years old in good health.

The chain joins TRBV12-5 to TRBJ1-2; maybe TRBD1 (6 bases). CDR1 is LGHNT and CDR2 is FRNRAP in the germline V gene. V lost 6 bases and J 2 bases, leaving 16 bases between the germline ends. This CDR3 has 15 residues. CDR3 in amino acids: CASGPRLTGNYGYTF. Here the CDR3 DNA reads TGTGCTAGTGGCCCCCGACTGACAGGCAACTATGGCTACACCTTC.

The chain recombines TRBV24-1 with TRBJ1-1, with D hard to call. This CDR3 region has 15 residues. The V and J ends lost 3 bases and 1 base respectively, with 11 bases between them. Germline CDR1 reads KGHDR; CDR2 reads SFDVKD. The CDR3 sequence is CATSDPRATNTEAFF. The CDR3 bases are TGTGCCACCAGTGATCCCCGGGCTACGAACACTGAAGCTTTCTTT.

J is TRBJ1-1 and V is TRBV3-1 (or the pseudogene TRBV3-2); D unresolved. The CDR3 runs 12 residues. CDR1 and CDR2 (germline): LGHDT, YNNKEL (reference sequence). Trimming shortened V by 1 base and J by 3 bases, and 3 bases separated the two germline ends. The CDR3 bases are TGTGCCAGCAGCCAAGTTGACACTGAAGCTTTCTTT. This sequence encodes CASSQVDTEAFF.

V is TRBV6-5 and J is TRBJ2-2, with D unresolved. CDR1 MNHEY and CDR2 SVGAGI come from the germline V gene. The CDR3 contains 13 residues. V was cut by 6 bases and J by 6 bases, with 11 bases left in between. CDR3 residues: CASSLGKAGELFF. The CDR3 DNA is TGTGCCAGCAGCCTGGGGAAGGCCGGGGAGCTGTTTTTT.

This chain links TRBV30 with TRBJ1-6; TRBD1 is a possible D gene (5 bases). The CDR3 has 13 residues. Trimming left V 2 bases short and J 8 bases short, with 10 bases between. The germline gives CDR1 GTSNPN, CDR2 SVGIG (reference sequence). The CDR3 DNA follows: TGTGCCTGGAGTCGGGGGTTGGATTCACCCCTCCACTTT. Protein product: CAWSRGLDSPLHF. The complete variable domain, with remaining parts taken from reference TRBV30 and TRBJ1-6, reads SQTIHQWPATLVQPVGSPLSLECTVEGTSNPNLYWYRQAAGRGLQLLFYSVGIGQISSEVPQNLSASRPQDRQFILSSKKLLLSDSGFYLCAWSRGLDSPLHFGNGTRLTVT.

The CDR3 DNA reads TGTGCCAGCAGCAGCGGGGGGATCGTTGACGAGACCCAGTACTTC. Residues: CASSSGGIVDETQYF. The J gene is TRBJ2-5, the V gene TRBV7-3; 9 nucleotides agree with TRBD2. The length of the CDR3 is 15 residues. Germline V gene lookup returns CDR1 SGHTA and CDR2 FQGTGA. The V segment lost 5 bases and the J segment 5 bases; nucleotides outside the gene matches: 9.

The chain recombines TRBV5-1 with TRBJ2-1; no reliable D call. The germline gives CDR1 SGHRS, CDR2 YFSETQ. V lost 4 bases and J 4 bases, leaving 9 bases between the germline ends. The length of the CDR3 is 13 residues. The CDR3 spells CASSLRTYNEQFF. The CDR3 region has the DNA TGCGCCAGCAGCCTCCGAACTTACAATGAGCAGTTCTTC.

This rearrangement joins TRBV9 to TRBJ2-7; 12 bases are a match to TRBD1. Germline trimming cut 0 bases from V and 5 bases from J; bases unmatched to any gene: 3. Germline V gene lookup returns CDR1 SGDLS and CDR2 YYNGEE. The CDR3 length is 15 residues. Here the CDR3 reads CASSVAGQGADEQYF. The CDR3 DNA is TGTGCCAGCAGCGTAGCGGGACAGGGGGCGGACGAGCAGTACTTC.

The V gene is TRBV10-3, the J gene TRBJ1-3; D perhaps matches TRBD1 (5 bases). Germline CDR1 and CDR2: ENHRY and SYGVKD. The V end lost 3 bases, the J end lost 3 bases, and 18 bases lay between the germline ends. The CDR3 is 17 residues long. DNA of the CDR3: TGTGCCATCAGTGATCCCCGGGACCCATTCCTTGGAAACACCATATATTTT. Translation: CAISDPRDPFLGNTIYF.